Below, one T cell receptor (beta chain) is given with its context. This clonotype was counted many times. The antigen this receptor binds is unknown. Per-base quality was not reported, and no clone a single base away is much larger than it. The library was prepared using multiplex PCR. The listed sequencing device is Illumina HiSeq 4000. TCR beta libraries were built with iRepertoire HTBI primers and Arm-PCR amplification of CDR3 regions. Before sequencing, the PCR products went through gel purification. As for how the authors treated the data: Gene usage analysis of CDR3 amino acid clonotypes relied on the approximately 68 TRBV and about 15 TRBJ segments identified across samples. COPE and FqMerger were used to merge filtered high-quality paired reads into contigs. BLAST was used to align contigs to the IMGT TRBV, TRBD and TRBJ reference genes, and CDR3 was defined following IMGT. Highly expanded clones were defined as clonotypes with a frequency above 0.1%. Shannon entropy served as the measure of repertoire diversity, while the Gini coefficient captured V-J evenness. A clonotype was considered public if more than one individual shared it. TCRdb reworked the public reads: Q25 trimming with fastp, MiXCR clone assembly, productive beta chains retained. For every CDR3 protein sequence, its rows merge into one entry that carries the most common genes and DNA. These V and J calls rely on TCRdb rather than the paper's analysis. For this sample the table gives a few hundred thousand distinct CDR3 sequences, of which 16% were detected only once. The ten largest clones represent roughly 27% of the sample.

What this sample's time point label stands for: newly diagnosed GD, antithyroid drugs for less than 3 months. For both TCR sequencing and RNA sequencing, RNA was extracted from PBMCs using TRIzol. Graves' disease was diagnosed according to American Thyroid Association guidelines. Patients were recruited from an endocrinology department in Xi'an, China. Each patient gave approximately 9 milliliters of peripheral blood, collected in an EDTA anticoagulant tube. PBMCs were isolated by Ficoll Paque Plus density gradient separation without further T cell sorting. An Agilent 2100 Bioanalyzer and agarose gel were used to check RNA quality, and a NanoDrop 2000 was used to measure RNA concentration. This entry comes from a study of regulatory T cells in long-lasting Graves disease (dated by TCRdb to the early 2020s). Study-wide context: Antithyroid drugs had been taken for less than 3 months by newly diagnosed Graves' disease patients. This study used TCR sequencing and RNA sequencing of peripheral blood to compare persistent Graves' disease patients against newly diagnosed Graves' disease patients. The study was registered as a clinical trial and conducted in China. A total of around 33 samples underwent TCR sequencing, from about 13 patients with persistent Graves' disease and 20 patients with newly diagnosed Graves' disease. What the research found in general, with its limitations: Patients with persistent disease shared more public clonotypes (roughly 2,900) than newly diagnosed patients did (966). Peripheral blood alone was examined, since thyroid tissue, which constituted the primary lesion, could not be accessed. Persistent disease showed preferential use of TRBV28, TRBJ1-2 and TRBJ2-5, whereas newly diagnosed disease favored TRBV20-1 and TRBJ2-1. As a limitation, the authors acknowledged that the small sample size may reduce accuracy. Sequencing and analysis were limited to the TCR beta chain. Persistent Graves' disease patients showed lower TCR Shannon entropy and fewer highly expanded clones than newly diagnosed patients, suggesting clonal expansion.

V is cut by 4 bases and J by 8 bases, and the space between the germline ends is 18 bases. Reading the germline V gene gives CDR1 MDHEN and CDR2 SYDVKM. From the cysteine up to the phenylalanine, the CDR3 has a length of 15 residues. Only the CDR3 DNA is retained, 45 bases long and in frame from the first base. The same data also contributed to another study, on T cells in Graves' hyperthyroidism and ophthalmopathy. The second study, in turn, reports: Graves' hyperthyroidism was defined as stable when no progression to ophthalmopathy occurred over 18 months of follow-up. Hyperthyroidism patients were newly diagnosed, had a disease duration of under 2 months, and were aged 18 to 65 years. The study excluded patients with uncontrolled infections, other autoimmune diseases, pregnancy or lactation. Diagnoses relied on clinical symptoms, serum thyroxine and TRAb, thyroid ultrasound and orbital computed tomography. The first round of RT-PCR for the TCR CDR3 was performed with the HTBI primer set and the Qiagen OneStep RT-PCR kit. Most expanded thyroid clonotypes (frequency above 0.001) were also detected in blood, suggesting blood repertoires may reflect thyroid immune responses. A model built on a 13 V-J signature distinguished ophthalmopathy from stable hyperthyroidism, reaching roughly 88% sensitivity and under 84% specificity in cross-validation and 80%/75% in testing. In validation, the model predicted progression to ophthalmopathy a median of 6.5 months before onset, with 65% to 71% sensitivity and about 72% specificity. A discovery cohort of about 100 patients, roughly 45 with Graves' ophthalmopathy and approximately 55 with stable Graves' hyperthyroidism, was used to find distinguishing TCR V-J signatures. Prospective prediction of ophthalmopathy was tested in an independent validation cohort of approximately 18 hyperthyroidism patients and 15 to 17 patients who later progressed to ophthalmopathy. For training and testing, the approximately 92 patients in the discovery cohort were randomly divided in a 7:3 ratio. In roughly six Graves' hyperthyroidism patients, the study also compared T-cell repertoires from thyroid tissue with T-cell repertoires from blood. Once sampling was done, hyperthyroidism patients were given methimazole at a starting dose of 30 mg daily, whereas ophthalmopathy patients were given high-dose intravenous methylprednisolone. The libraries were constructed in a second round of multiplex PCR and then size-selected and purified. Paired-end sequencing of the libraries was performed with 100 bp reads on an Illumina HiSeq2000. Raw data were processed with SOAPnuke, discarding reads with adapters, uncalled bases, mean Phred below 15, or no exact constant-primer or identifier match. COPE v1.2.5 was used to merge high-quality paired reads, and clonotypes were defined as unique nucleotide sequences. MiTCR v1.1 was used to align the clonotypes against IMGT TRBV, TRBD and TRBJ reference segments. The analysis was restricted to V-J combinations with a frequency above 0.0001, which together covered about 99% of the repertoires. A TCS score was defined as the ratio of F50 (clonal expansion) to E x V (chaos), with BLOSUM62-based TCRdist applied between CDR3 peptides within each V-J. Welch's t-statistics and random forest reduced around 510 V-J features to under 15, which were used in a naive Bayes classifier (R e1071). Sample size was not statistically predetermined, and blinding of investigators to group allocation was not performed. The paper describes TCR Vbeta CDR3 sequencing of 120 to 150 peripheral blood samples, made up of some 40 ophthalmopathy patients, 70 to 80 hyperthyroidism patients and 17 progressor patients.

The chain is assembled from TRBV28 and TRBJ1-3; the D segment could be TRBD1, given 5 matching bases. Sequencing was performed on peripheral blood mononuclear cells (PBMCs), taken at new diagnosis, from a patient treated with antithyroid drugs. This receptor was identified in a man aged 35 to 55 with Graves disease. Donor details come from another sample of the same person, matched by shared clones. The CDR3 reads CASSYPDSGGDTIYF. The nucleotide sequence is given as TGTGCCAGCAGTTACCCGGACTCTGGGGGGGACACCATATATTTT.